The 19 T cell receptor beta chains reported below all come from one sample, sequenced in a study of shared clonotypes between healthy human individuals. Libraries were prepared by immunoSEQ multiplex PCR; TCRdb keeps only in-frame clonotypes and omits some of them. The sample comprises millions of clones, roughly 94% of which are singletons, and 0.1% to 0.15% rests with the top ten. The sample was naive CD4+ T cells sorted from blood. Subset noted: CD45RA+ positively selected. The receptors were gathered from a man between 18 and 29 years old in good health.

The J gene is TRBJ1-3, the V gene TRBV18; no reliable D call. The CDR3 extends over 14 amino acids. Between the trimmed V and J ends, which lost 8 bases and 3 bases, there was a span of 14 bases. Germline V gene data show CDR1 as KGHSH and CDR2 as LQKENI. CDR3 in amino acids: CASKQLGDGNTIYF. The CDR3 nucleotides read TGTGCCAGCAAACAGCTGGGAGATGGAAACACCATATATTTT.

This clone showed up just once. J is TRBJ2-7 and V is TRBV15, with a possible D match to TRBD1 (5 bases). This CDR3 has 15 residues. V was clipped by 2 bases and J by 0 bases, with 11 bases between them. Germline CDR1 LNHNV, CDR2 YYDKDF (reference sequence). CDR3 bases: TGTGCCACCAGCAGACCAGGGATCGACTCCTACGAGCAGTACTTC. Amino acids: CATSRPGIDSYEQYF.

This clone showed up many times. Relative to the germline gene, one junction end is altered; a read error may explain this. V gene TRBV2 combines with J gene TRBJ1-6; D not resolved. Germline V gene data show CDR1 as SNHLY and CDR2 as FYNNEI. This CDR3 contains 12 residues. The CDR3 reads CASMDNNSPLHF. As DNA, the CDR3 is TGTGCCAGCATGGATAATAACTCACCCCTCCACTTT.

As regards this clone: The identical CDR3 is also encoded by other nucleotide sequences in the sample. The V gene is TRBV28, the J gene TRBJ1-2; D is undetermined. The CDR3 runs 13 residues. The germline V gene has CDR1 MDHEN and CDR2 SYDVKM. Trimming took off 4 bases at V and 0 bases at J, with 6 bases between the two ends. CDR3 in amino acids: CASSSTANYGYTF. CDR3 bases: TGTGCCAGCAGTTCGACGGCTAACTATGGCTACACCTTC.

This clone was observed a single time. V gene TRBV5-5 combines with J gene TRBJ2-7; the match to TRBD1 covers 10 bases. CDR3 length: 14 amino acids. With 5 bases clipped from V and 2 bases from J, the junction kept 4 bases outside the gene matches. Germline lookup yields CDR1 SGHKS and CDR2 YYEKEE (reference sequence). The CDR3, as DNA: TGTGCCAGCAGTAAGGGGACAGGGGCCTACGAGCAGTACTTC. Encoded protein: CASSKGTGAYEQYF.

The chain joins TRBV7-2 to TRBJ2-1; 12 bases are a match to TRBD2. Germline CDR1 and CDR2: SGHTA and FQGNSA. Trimming at V came to 7 bases and at J to 14 bases, leaving 15 bases not matched to a gene. This CDR3 spans 15 amino acids. CDR3 region: CASMLEASGRARKFF. CDR3 coding DNA: TGTGCCAGCATGTTAGAGGCTAGCGGGAGGGCCAGGAAGTTCTTC.

This clone was seen a single time. Other DNA sequences in the sample encode the same CDR3. The V gene is TRBV6-5, the J gene TRBJ1-3, with 10 positions matching TRBD1. The germline CDR1 and CDR2 sequences are MNHEY and SVGAGI. With 5 bases clipped from V and 4 bases from J, the junction kept 2 bases outside the gene matches. The CDR3 sequence is 14 residues long. The CDR3 reads CASSRQGAGNTIYF. The CDR3 coding sequence is TGTGCCAGCAGTAGACAGGGGGCCGGAAACACCATATATTTT.

The J gene is TRBJ2-7, the V gene TRBV15; no reliable D call. Germline-derived CDR1 and CDR2 are LNHNV and YYDKDF (reference sequence). V was clipped by 1 base and J by 2 bases, with 24 bases between them. The CDR3 totals 19 residues. The CDR3 sequence is CATSRVGLLNQKRTYEQYF. CDR3 in DNA: TGTGCCACCAGCAGAGTGGGTCTTTTGAACCAAAAAAGGACCTACGAGCAGTACTTC.

V is TRBV5-1 and J is TRBJ2-3; 8 nucleotides align to TRBD1. The CDR3 totals 16 residues. CDR1 and CDR2 from the germline V gene are SGHRS and YFSETQ. Unmatched junction bases numbered 13, after V lost 4 bases and J lost 6 bases. CDR3 residues: CASSTGQATGTDTQYF. CDR3 coding DNA: TGCGCCAGCAGCACGGGACAGGCCACCGGGACGGATACGCAGTATTTT.

This chain joins TRBV5-4 and TRBJ2-4; the D gene could be TRBD1 or TRBD2 (5 bases each). The germline V gene has CDR1 SGHNT and CDR2 YYREEE (reference sequence). The CDR3 extends over 13 amino acids. V lost 3 bases, J lost 8 bases, and 12 bases lay in between. CDR3 bases: TGTGCCAGCAGCTCGCCGGTGGGGGACATTCAGTACTTC. Translated, it gives CASSSPVGDIQYF.

The rearrangement uses TRBV7-2 and TRBJ2-2; 9 bases are a match to TRBD2. The germline gives CDR1 SGHTA, CDR2 FQGNSA. This CDR3 spans 15 amino acids. V lost 3 bases, J lost 5 bases, and 4 bases stayed unmatched. In DNA, the CDR3 is TGTGCCAGCAGCTTGGGACTAGCAGAAACCGGGGAGCTGTTTTTT. Its protein is CASSLGLAETGELFF.

The V call is TRBV27, the J call TRBJ2-2; D remains ambiguous. V was shortened by 8 bases and J by 4 bases, with 14 bases between the two germline ends. The CDR3 runs to 14 residues. CDR1 and CDR2 (germline): MNHEY, SMNVEV (reference sequence). The CDR3 DNA reads TGTGCCAGCTCCTTCGGCAGAGCCACCGGGGAGCTGTTTTTT. It encodes CASSFGRATGELFF.

The CDR3 loop is CASSVAERTGVNIQYF. The CDR3 nucleotides read TGTGCCAGCAGCGTAGCTGAGAGGACAGGGGTTAACATTCAGTACTTC. J is TRBJ2-4 and V is TRBV9, with 9 bases lining up with TRBD1. V shed 0 bases and J 7 bases; nucleotides not matched to a gene: 8. There are 16 residues in the CDR3. Germline CDR1 reads SGDLS; CDR2 reads YYNGEE.

V is TRBV5-4 and J is TRBJ2-5; a weak D match, TRBD2 (5 bases). The length of the CDR3 is 16 residues. Germline lookup yields CDR1 SGHNT and CDR2 YYREEE (reference sequence). V dropped 3 bases and J dropped 7 bases, with 22 bases sitting between them. The CDR3 DNA follows: TGTGCCAGCAGCTCGGAGATAGGAGGAGGAGGAGGGACCCAGTACTTC. Translating it yields CASSSEIGGGGGTQYF.

The V and J genes are TRBV9 and TRBJ1-2; possible D gene TRBD1, 6 bases. The germline CDR1 and CDR2 sequences are SGDLS and YYNGEE. V dropped 4 bases and J dropped 8 bases, with 15 bases sitting between them. The CDR3 sequence is 13 residues long. CDR3 sequence: CASSLEGVEGYTF. The CDR3 DNA reads TGTGCCAGCAGCTTGGAGGGGGTGGAAGGCTACACCTTC.

This sequence joins TRBV15 and TRBJ2-7; 7 bases line up with TRBD1. Trimming at V came to 4 bases and at J to 3 bases, leaving 6 bases not matched to a gene. Germline V gene data show CDR1 as LNHNV and CDR2 as YYDKDF (reference sequence). There are 14 residues in the CDR3. The CDR3 DNA reads as TGTGCCACCAGCACCCGACAGGGCCACTACGAGCAGTACTTC. Protein: CATSTRQGHYEQYF.

This clone was observed a few times. This chain links TRBV19 with TRBJ1-6, with D hard to call. Germline V gene sequence: CDR1 LNHDA, CDR2 SQIVND (reference sequence). The CDR3 runs to 13 residues. The ends were cut back, 5 bases at V and 7 bases at J, with 9 bases in the middle. The CDR3 DNA follows: TGTGCCAGTAGTCGGTTGCCAAATTCACCCCTCCACTTT. Translating it yields CASSRLPNSPLHF.

In regard to this clone: The same CDR3 arises from other DNA sequences in this sample as well. This chain connects TRBV9 to TRBJ2-1; D not resolved. The CDR3 runs to 14 residues. Trimming removed 0 bases at V and 4 bases at J, with 8 bases between. Germline V lookup: CDR1 SGDLS, CDR2 YYNGEE. This CDR3 is CASSVGTAYNEQFF. As DNA, the CDR3 is TGTGCCAGCAGCGTAGGAACAGCTTACAATGAGCAGTTCTTC.

As for this clone: A clone one base away is much larger, so this may be a read error. The V call is TRBV4-2, the J call TRBJ2-5; 8 bases align to TRBD2. The ends lost 4 bases at V and 0 bases at J; junction bases unmatched: 7. This CDR3 comprises 16 residues. Germline lookup yields CDR1 LGHNA and CDR2 YNFKEQ. The CDR3, as DNA: TGTGCCAGCAGCCTCGTGACTAGCGCCAACCAAGAGACCCAGTACTTC. This sequence encodes CASSLVTSANQETQYF.